This section outlines one T cell receptor (beta chain) sequence together with its context. Read data end 3 residues before the CDR3 end; the end is taken from the germline J gene. CDR3 length equals 15 residues. Trimming removed 5 bases from V and 2 bases from J; junction bases left unmatched: 3. Germline-derived CDR1 and CDR2 are SGHAT and FQDESV (reference sequence). All donors had a single incident cervical HPV16 infection, not prevalent. TCRdb keeps only in-frame clones here, not all; method: immunoSEQ multiplex PCR. The clone table shows roughly 31,000 clones, with the ten largest holding under 7%. This sample was included in a study of T cells in women clearing cervical HPV infection. As for the study in general: Case blood drawn at lesion detection; control blood after infection cleared. Cases' blood sampling followed lesion detection by median around 23 weeks (90 to 200).

The V and J genes are TRBV11-1 and TRBJ2-6; TRBD1 matches 7 bases. This clonotype was sampled from a woman aged 18 to 75 with a cervical HPV16 infection that either progressed to CIN3+ or cleared (not recorded which). Material: blood buffy coat. The sequenced part of the CDR3 DNA is TGTGCCAGCAGCCCTCAGGGGGCTGGGGCCAACGTC. Translating it yields CASSPQGAGANV. From start to end, the CDR3 is CASSPQGAGANVLTF.